One sample yielded the 32 T cell receptor beta chains listed below, sequenced in a study of cytomegalovirus exposure and HLA in healthy donors. Both 60 Vbeta primers and 13 Jbeta primers went into the PCR. This table comes from immunoSEQ multiplex PCR, and its TCRdb copy is limited to in-frame clones, with some not included. Found here are roughly 150,000 clones, over 80% of them singletons; the top ten hold under 2%. Input material: PBMCs. The receptors here all came from a woman aged 18-29 years in good health and CMV-seronegative.

The genes are TRBV28 and TRBJ1-2; D gene ambiguous. Germline V gives CDR1 MDHEN, CDR2 SYDVKM. Trimming pared 11 bases from V and 0 bases from J, leaving 16 bases between. The CDR3 extends over 14 amino acids. CDR3 sequence: CAAGPYWANYGYTF. In DNA form, the CDR3 reads TGTGCCGCGGGTCCTTACTGGGCTAACTATGGCTACACCTTC.

This chain's CDR3 is CAWSVRQDHQPQHF. DNA of the CDR3: TGTGCCTGGAGTGTAAGACAGGATCATCAGCCCCAGCATTTT. V usage is TRBV30 and J usage is TRBJ1-5; D possibly corresponds to TRBD1 (6 bases). The germline V and J ends were trimmed by 0 bases and 5 bases, with 11 bases remaining between them. This CDR3 is 14 amino acids long. The germline CDR1 and CDR2 sequences are GTSNPN and SVGIG (reference sequence).

The chain joins TRBV9 to TRBJ2-7; a weak D match, TRBD1 (6 bases). Germline CDR1 SGDLS, CDR2 YYNGEE. The CDR3 loop spans 16 amino acids. V lost 0 bases, J lost 2 bases, and 15 bases lay in between. This CDR3 reads CASSVDGGRNPYEQYF. The CDR3 DNA reads TGTGCCAGCAGCGTAGATGGGGGCCGCAACCCCTACGAGCAGTACTTC. Full variable domain (outside the CDR3, taken from reference TRBV9 and TRBJ2-7): DSGVTQTPKHLITATGQRVTLRCSPRSGDLSVYWYQQSLDQGLQFLIQYYNGEERAKGNILERFSAQQFPDLHSELNLSSLELGDSALYFCASSVDGGRNPYEQYFGPGTRLTVT.

The gene calls are TRBV5-1 and TRBJ1-4; 8 bases match TRBD1. Germline V CDR1 and CDR2: SGHRS, YFSETQ. V dropped 4 bases and J dropped 2; count of bases not matched to a gene: 4. The CDR3 is 15 amino acids. The CDR3, as DNA: TGCGCCAGCAGCAACCAGGGGGCCACTAATGAAAAACTGTTTTTT. Translation gives CASSNQGATNEKLFF. The variable domain in full, with the rest retrieved from reference TRBV5-1 and TRBJ1-4, is KAGVTQTPRYLIKTRGQQVTLSCSPISGHRSVSWYQQTPGQGLQFLFEYFSETQRNKGNFPGRFSGRQFSNSRSEMNVSTLELGDSALYLCASSNQGATNEKLFFGSGTQLSVL.

V is TRBV5-1 and J is TRBJ1-2; no definite D call. Trimming stripped 0 bases from V and 2 bases from J, with 5 bases between. The length of the CDR3 is 13 residues. The germline CDR1 and CDR2 sequences are SGHRS and YFSETQ. The CDR3 protein is CASSLDQNYGYTF. DNA of the CDR3: TGCGCCAGCAGCTTGGACCAGAACTATGGCTACACCTTC. The variable domain in full, with the rest retrieved from reference TRBV5-1 and TRBJ1-2, is KAGVTQTPRYLIKTRGQQVTLSCSPISGHRSVSWYQQTPGQGLQFLFEYFSETQRNKGNFPGRFSGRQFSNSRSEMNVSTLELGDSALYLCASSLDQNYGYTFGSGTRLTVV.

This clone has more than one count but fewer than ten. The rearrangement uses TRBV2 and TRBJ2-5; 10 bases align to TRBD2. Germline CDR1 and CDR2: SNHLY and FYNNEI. The CDR3 extends over 13 amino acids. V gave up 3 bases and J gave up 6 bases; unmatched junction bases: 1. The CDR3 DNA sequence: TGTGCCAGCAGTGATAGCGGGGGGAAGACCCAGTACTTC. Translation: CASSDSGGKTQYF.

V and J are TRBV4-1 and TRBJ2-7; 11 bases align to TRBD1. This CDR3 contains 14 residues. Trimming removed 5 bases from V and 5 bases from J; junction bases left unmatched: 5. Germline CDR1 is MGHRA and CDR2 is YSYEKL. CDR3 loop: CASSSRTGGHEQYF. As DNA, the CDR3 is TGCGCCAGCAGCTCCCGGACAGGGGGCCACGAGCAGTACTTC.

The gene calls are TRBV27 and TRBJ2-7, with a possible D match to TRBD1 (5 bases). CDR1 is MNHEY and CDR2 is SMNVEV in the germline V gene (reference sequence). The CDR3 covers 11 residues. Between the trimmed V and J ends, which lost 7 bases and 4 bases, there was a span of 8 bases. Here the CDR3 reads CASKTGYEQYF. The DNA of the CDR3 is TGTGCCAGCAAAACAGGATACGAGCAGTACTTC.

The chain carries TRBV6-5 and TRBJ1-2; no clear D. From germline, CDR1 is MNHEY and CDR2 SVGAGI. The ends were cut back, 2 bases at V and 8 bases at J, with 21 bases in the middle. The CDR3 has 16 amino acids. CDR3 in amino acids: CASSYPFRGNSDGYTF. DNA of the CDR3: TGTGCCAGCAGTTACCCTTTCCGGGGAAATTCCGACGGCTACACCTTC.

The chain combines TRBV5-4 with TRBJ1-1; a weak D match, TRBD1 (6 bases). CDR3 length: 15 amino acids. CDR1 and CDR2 (germline): SGHNT, YYREEE (reference sequence). V lost 4 bases to trimming and J lost 0 bases, with 13 bases between them. CDR3 loop: CASSLVDSMNTEAFF. The CDR3 region has the DNA TGTGCCAGCAGCCTCGTGGACAGTATGAACACTGAAGCTTTCTTT.

J is TRBJ1-2 and V is TRBV30, with 8 nucleotides matching TRBD1. This CDR3 spans 15 amino acids. Trimming cost V 8 bases and J 6 bases; bases outside gene matches: 17. The germline V gene has CDR1 GTSNPN and CDR2 SVGIG (reference sequence). Here the CDR3 reads CAALKHYRDRHGYTF. The CDR3 coding sequence is TGTGCCGCCTTGAAACACTACCGGGACAGGCATGGCTACACCTTC.

The chain couples TRBV5-1 to TRBJ2-5; 7 nucleotides align to TRBD1. The CDR3 is 15 residues long. Per the germline V gene, CDR1 is SGHRS and CDR2 is YFSETQ. V lost 5 bases, J lost 5 bases, and 12 bases stayed unmatched. CDR3 bases: TGCGCCAGCAGAGGGACAGTTTCGAGCTTTGAGACCCAGTACTTC. Translation: CASRGTVSSFETQYF.

In DNA form, the CDR3 reads TGTGCCAGCTCTCCAACCGGGACAGGGACTTCTGGGGCCAACGTCCTGACTTTC. Amino acid sequence: CASSPTGTGTSGANVLTF. V and J are TRBV18 and TRBJ2-6; TRBD1 aligns across 9 bases. Germline V gene sequence: CDR1 KGHSH, CDR2 LQKENI. The V segment lost 6 bases and the J segment 1 base; nucleotides outside the gene matches: 10. This CDR3 is built from 18 residues.

The rearrangement links TRBV5-1 to TRBJ2-3; maybe TRBD2 (6 bases). This CDR3 is 14 amino acids long. Between the trimmed V and J ends, which lost 4 bases and 3 bases, there was a span of 12 bases. Germline V gene data show CDR1 as SGHRS and CDR2 as YFSETQ. The chain's CDR3 is CASSPTRGTDTQYF. For the CDR3, the DNA is TGCGCCAGCAGCCCGACTAGAGGTACAGATACGCAGTATTTT.

CDR3 coding DNA: TGCAGTGCTGAGGAACTCTATGGCTACACCTTC. It encodes CSAEELYGYTF. The chain combines TRBV20-1 with TRBJ1-2, with no clear D. The V and J ends lost 5 bases and 4 bases respectively, with 8 bases between them. Germline CDR1 reads DFQATT; CDR2 reads SNEGSKA (reference sequence). The CDR3 has 11 residues.

This chain connects TRBV19 to TRBJ2-7; 10 bases are shared with TRBD1. The CDR3 loop spans 15 amino acids. The J segment lost 4 bases and the V segment lost 3 bases, leaving 6 bases of the junction unmatched. In germline, CDR1 is LNHDA, CDR2 SQIVND (reference sequence). DNA for the CDR3: TGTGCCAGTAGTATGACCGGGACAGGGGTATACGAGCAGTACTTC. This gives the protein CASSMTGTGVYEQYF. Full variable domain (remainder filled in from reference TRBV19 and TRBJ2-7): DGGITQSPKYLFRKEGQNVTLSCEQNLNHDAMYWYRQDPGQGLRLIYYSQIVNDFQKGDIAEGYSVSREKKESFPLTVTSAQKNPTAFYLCASSMTGTGVYEQYFGPGTRLTVT.

The rearrangement links TRBV19 to TRBJ2-7, with TRBD2 matching over 8 bases. The CDR3 runs 15 residues. The junction had 12 bases not matched to a gene; V was cut back by 8 bases and J by 3 bases. CDR1 and CDR2 from the germline V gene are LNHDA and SQIVND (reference sequence). The CDR3 protein is CASSQAGGGGYEQYF. CDR3 in DNA: TGTGCCAGTTCGCAGGCGGGGGGTGGTGGCTACGAGCAGTACTTC.

The chain couples TRBV7-9 to TRBJ1-1; D unresolved. Germline loops: CDR1 SEHNR, CDR2 FQNEAQ (reference sequence). V was clipped by 4 bases and J by 3 bases, with 6 bases between them. The CDR3 covers 12 residues. In DNA, the CDR3 is TGTGCCAGCAGCTACGGGGACACTGAAGCTTTCTTT. This encodes CASSYGDTEAFF.

The chain joins TRBV7-8 to TRBJ1-5; D uncertain. CDR1 is SGHVS, CDR2 FQNEAQ, per germline. Trimming took 1 base from V and 4 from J, leaving 20 bases between them. The CDR3 consists of 18 residues. CDR3 sequence: CASSLDISGVVSNQPQHF. CDR3 sequence (DNA): TGTGCCAGCAGCTTAGATATCTCGGGAGTAGTAAGTAATCAGCCCCAGCATTTT.

J is TRBJ2-1 and V is TRBV5-1; 8 bases match TRBD1. From germline, CDR1 is SGHRS and CDR2 YFSETQ. Losses at the gene ends were 5 bases for V and 6 bases for J; bases not matched to a gene: 10. This CDR3 has 15 residues. CDR3 residues: CASSRQGASSNEQFF. CDR3 sequence (DNA): TGCGCCAGCAGTCGGCAGGGGGCCAGCTCCAATGAGCAGTTCTTC.

This clone was detected only once. The chain recombines TRBV5-1 with TRBJ1-2, with 10 nucleotides matching TRBD1. J was trimmed by 3 bases and V by 4 bases; bases with no gene match: 9. The CDR3 consists of 16 residues. CDR1 and CDR2 (germline): SGHRS, YFSETQ. Written as DNA, the CDR3 is TGCGCCAGCAGCGGGGAGGGACAGGGGATTCACTATGGCTACACCTTC. Its protein product is CASSGEGQGIHYGYTF.

The chain uses TRBV19 and TRBJ1-1, with D possibly TRBD1 on 5 matching bases. The germline CDR1 and CDR2 sequences are LNHDA and SQIVND (reference sequence). Trimming removed 6 bases at V and 8 bases at J, with 16 bases between. The CDR3 sequence is 13 residues long. The CDR3 nucleotides are TGTGCCAGTAGGGGGGTGGGGGGTAACGAAGCTTTCTTT. Translating gives CASRGVGGNEAFF.

The chain links TRBV23-1 to TRBJ2-7, with 7 nucleotides matching TRBD1. TRBV23-1 is designated an ORF whose function remains uncertain. V lost 2 bases, J lost 2 bases, and 9 bases stayed unmatched. This CDR3 region has 16 residues. The CDR3 spells CASSQPGQSNPYEQYF. CDR3 nucleotide sequence: TGCGCCAGCAGTCAACCGGGACAGTCGAATCCCTACGAGCAGTACTTC.

There are a few counts of this clone. The rearrangement uses TRBV7-8 and TRBJ2-2; 13 bases match TRBD2. CDR1 is SGHVS, CDR2 FQNEAQ, per germline. The CDR3 loop spans 19 amino acids. The J segment lost 1 base and the V segment lost 6 bases, leaving 11 bases of the junction unmatched. CDR3 sequence reads: CASRKPRLAGGQNTGELFF. The CDR3 nucleotides are TGTGCCAGCAGAAAGCCAAGACTAGCGGGGGGCCAGAACACCGGGGAGCTGTTTTTT.

The chain carries TRBV30 and TRBJ1-3; D remains unclear. This CDR3 comprises 16 residues. Trimming cost V 0 bases and J 0 bases, with 12 bases left between them. The germline CDR1 and CDR2 sequences are GTSNPN and SVGIG (reference sequence). The CDR3, as DNA: TGTGCCTGGAGTGTACTTAGCTCTCGCTCTGGAAACACCATATATTTT. Protein product: CAWSVLSSRSGNTIYF.

The chain has TRBV11-2 and TRBJ1-2; 7 bases fit TRBD1. This CDR3 is 13 amino acids long. V shed 4 bases and J 4 bases; nucleotides not matched to a gene: 3. Germline CDR1 reads SGHAT; CDR2 reads FQNNGV. CDR3 region: CASSSDRTYGYTF. CDR3 bases: TGTGCCAGCAGCTCGGACAGGACCTATGGCTACACCTTC. Using reference TRBV11-2 and TRBJ1-2 for the parts outside the CDR3, the full variable domain is EAGVAQSPRYKIIEKRQSVAFWCNPISGHATLYWYQQILGQGPKLLIQFQNNGVVDDSQLPKDRFSAERLKGVDSTLKIQPAKLEDSAVYLCASSSDRTYGYTFGSGTRLTVV.

CDR3 sequence reads: CASSLNRGAYEQYF. The CDR3 bases are TGTGCCAGCAGCCTAAACAGGGGAGCCTACGAGCAGTACTTC. The chain has TRBV14 and TRBJ2-7; TRBD1 aligns across 7 bases. The CDR3 sequence is 14 residues long. Germline CDR1 and CDR2: SGHDN and FVKESK. Germline trimming cut 4 bases from V and 2 bases from J; bases unmatched to any gene: 5. The full variable domain, completed using reference TRBV14 and TRBJ2-7, is EAGVTQFPSHSVIEKGQTVTLRCDPISGHDNLYWYRRVMGKEIKFLLHFVKESKQDESGMPNNRFLAERTGGTYSTLKVQPAELEDSGVYFCASSLNRGAYEQYFGPGTRLTVT.

V usage is TRBV18 and J usage is TRBJ2-2, with D possibly matching TRBD2 (6 bases). V was cut by 1 base and J by 2 bases, with 11 bases left in between. Germline V gives CDR1 KGHSH, CDR2 LQKENI. The length of the CDR3 is 16 residues. CDR3: CASSPRGVQNTGELFF. The CDR3 coding sequence is TGTGCCAGCTCACCACGCGGGGTCCAAAACACCGGGGAGCTGTTTTTT.

This clone was seen only once. The chain has TRBV4-1 and TRBJ2-1; TRBD2 agrees at 8 bases. Unmatched junction bases numbered 13, after V lost 0 bases and J lost 0 bases. Germline assignment: CDR1 MGHRA and CDR2 YSYEKL. The CDR3 runs to 20 residues. The CDR3 DNA sequence: TGCGCCAGCAGCCAAGAGAGGAGAACGGGGGGGCCTAGCTCCTACAATGAGCAGTTCTTC. Translating gives CASSQERRTGGPSSYNEQFF.

This clone has only a few counts. The chain has TRBV18 and TRBJ1-6; TRBD1 matches 10 bases. The CDR3 extends over 14 amino acids. V shed 6 bases, J shed 9 bases, and the junction held 5 bases outside the gene matches. Looked up from germline, CDR1 is KGHSH and CDR2 is LQKENI. The CDR3 nucleotides are TGTGCCAGCTCCCCCGGGACAGGGGTTTCACCCCTCCACTTT. It codes for CASSPGTGVSPLHF.

The J gene is TRBJ1-5, the V gene TRBV30, with D tentatively TRBD1 (6 bases). V gave up 1 base and J gave up 5 bases, with 12 bases separating them. The CDR3 contains 14 residues. Germline CDR1 GTSNPN, CDR2 SVGIG (reference sequence). For the CDR3, the DNA is TGTGCCTGGAGTGAAGACAGGCGGCATCAGCCCCAGCATTTT. Its translation is CAWSEDRRHQPQHF.

The V and J genes are TRBV5-8 and TRBJ2-2, with 8 bases lining up with TRBD2. V lost 0 bases, J lost 5 bases, and 9 bases stayed unmatched. Germline V gene data show CDR1 as SGHTS and CDR2 as YDEGEE. The CDR3 consists of 17 residues. The CDR3 nucleotides are TGTGCCAGCAGCTTGGAGCGGGGGACAAGAATAACCGGGGAGCTGTTTTTT. Translating gives CASSLERGTRITGELFF.